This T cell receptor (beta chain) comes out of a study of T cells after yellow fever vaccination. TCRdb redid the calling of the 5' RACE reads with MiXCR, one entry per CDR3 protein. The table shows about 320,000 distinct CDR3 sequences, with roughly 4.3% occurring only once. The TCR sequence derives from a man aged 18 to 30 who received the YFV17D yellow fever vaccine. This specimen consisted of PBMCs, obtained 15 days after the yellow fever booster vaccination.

The CDR3 reads CASGPSGQTVTQYF. CDR3 DNA: TGTGCTAGTGGTCCATCGGGACAGACGGTGACCCAGTACTTC. J is TRBJ2-5 and V is TRBV12-5, with 7 bases that match TRBD1. This CDR3 comprises 14 residues. CDR1 LGHNT and CDR2 FRNRAP come from the germline V gene. Trimming took 5 bases from V and 7 from J; bases not matched to a gene: 10.